This TCR beta chain was profiled in a study of control samples from healthy donors and cancer patients. CDR1 and CDR2 from the germline V gene are SGHNT and YENEEA. V was clipped by 1 base and J by 7 bases, with 20 bases between them. The CDR3 extends over 18 amino acids. Sequencing was performed with immunoSEQ multiplex PCR; in TCRdb, only in-frame clones are kept and a portion is missing. The top ten clones hold 0.95% to 1.4% of a sample with under 70,000 clones, 95% to 97% of them seen once. The receptor was isolated from a woman aged 18-35 years in good health. What was sequenced was blood. The V gene is TRBV11-3, the J gene TRBJ1-6, with TRBD1 as a possible D gene (6 bases). In DNA, the CDR3 is TGTGCCAGCAGCTTAGTTTTTTCGGGCAGGGGAAGGAATTCACCCCTCCACTTT. Its translation: CASSLVFSGRGRNSPLHF.